The entry that follows covers one T cell receptor beta chain sequence. Its specificity is not known. The record originates from a study of cytomegalovirus exposure and HLA in healthy donors. Points from the study as a whole: Sequences of the TCR beta chain were said to predict the HLA-A and HLA-B alleles of most subjects accurately.

Germline V gene lookup returns CDR1 KGHSH and CDR2 LQKENI. V shed 0 bases and J shed 8 bases, with 13 bases lying between them. The CDR3 sequence is 14 residues long. Researchers ran the PCR with 60 Vbeta and 13 Jbeta primers. Measured with immunoSEQ multiplex PCR; TCRdb has only the in-frame clones, and not every one. Here the sample table reports roughly 34,000 clones. The chain is built from TRBV18 and TRBJ1-2, with TRBD1 as a possible D gene (5 bases). The sample comprised PBMCs. This sequence was found in a woman aged 40 to 50 in good health and CMV-seropositive. The CDR3 region is CASSPPSGLRGYTF. In DNA, the CDR3 is TGTGCCAGCTCACCACCGTCAGGGCTTAGGGGCTACACCTTC.